The 30 T cell receptor beta chains below all came from one sample that was sequenced in a study of T cell responses to AZD1222 COVID-19 vaccine. Repertoires were generated with immunoSEQ multiplex PCR, while TCRdb's copy carries only in-frame clones and drops some. This sample carries 150,000 to 200,000 clones, 94% of them seen once, and the ten largest clones take 4.5% to 5.5%. Specimen: peripheral blood, collected 28 days after the second AZD1222 dose. Receptors were obtained from an adult who received the AZD1222 COVID-19 vaccine.

The rearrangement links TRBV19 to TRBJ2-1; D is possibly TRBD1 (6 bases). The CDR3 contains 15 residues. Trimming left V 3 bases short and J 8 bases short, with 17 bases between. The germline V gene encodes CDR1 LNHDA and CDR2 SQIVND (reference sequence). As DNA, the CDR3 is TGTGCCAGTAGTATGGTGGCAGCCTCAGGGGATGAGCAGTTCTTC. This translates into CASSMVAASGDEQFF. The full variable domain, in which reference TRBV19 and TRBJ2-1 provide the parts outside the CDR3, is DGGITQSPKYLFRKEGQNVTLSCEQNLNHDAMYWYRQDPGQGLRLIYYSQIVNDFQKGDIAEGYSVSREKKESFPLTVTSAQKNPTAFYLCASSMVAASGDEQFFGPGTRLTVL.

This clone was detected only once. The chain carries TRBV5-8 and TRBJ1-1; D remains unclear. The CDR3 contains 13 residues. V lost 5 bases and J 1 base, leaving 9 bases between the germline ends. Germline assignment: CDR1 SGHTS and CDR2 YDEGEE. CDR3 residues: CASRPQKNTEAFF. CDR3 in DNA: TGTGCCAGCAGACCTCAGAAGAACACTGAAGCTTTCTTT.

This chain joins TRBV14 and TRBJ1-1, with no clear D. Germline CDR1 SGHDN, CDR2 FVKESK. Trimming removed 4 bases from V and 1 base from J, with 4 bases in between. This CDR3 contains 12 residues. CDR3 amino acids: CASSPQNTEAFF. The CDR3 nucleotides read TGTGCCAGCAGCCCCCAGAACACTGAAGCTTTCTTT.

The chain employs TRBV7-2 and TRBJ1-1; D remains unclear. The CDR3 covers 14 residues. From germline, CDR1 is SGHTA and CDR2 FQGNSA. Trimming took 2 bases from V and 0 from J, leaving 7 bases between them. CDR3 in amino acids: CASSLKSMNTEAFF. CDR3 DNA sequence: TGTGCCAGCAGCTTAAAGAGTATGAACACTGAAGCTTTCTTT.

This chain connects TRBV5-4 to TRBJ2-7; 7 positions agree with TRBD2. The CDR3 is made up of 15 amino acids. Germline CDR1 SGHNT, CDR2 YYREEE (reference sequence). Trimming cost V 4 bases and J 0 bases; bases outside gene matches: 7. CDR3 amino acids: CASSISGPSSYEQYF. CDR3 bases: TGTGCCAGCAGCATTAGCGGGCCGAGCTCCTACGAGCAGTACTTC.

This sequence joins TRBV5-4 and TRBJ2-3; D remains unclear. Deletions cut 4 bases from V and 2 bases from J, with 14 bases between. Germline CDR1 reads SGHNT; CDR2 reads YYREEE (reference sequence). CDR3 length equals 15 residues. In DNA form, the CDR3 reads TGTGCCAGCAGCCTAAACATCTTTTCCACAGATACGCAGTATTTT. The encoded protein is CASSLNIFSTDTQYF.

The chain joins TRBV7-8 to TRBJ2-1; 12 bases align to TRBD2. The germline gives CDR1 SGHVS, CDR2 FQNEAQ. With 1 base clipped from V and 6 bases from J, the junction kept 7 bases outside the gene matches. CDR3 length: 17 amino acids. The CDR3: CASSLEASGRAGNEQFF. Written as DNA, the CDR3 is TGTGCCAGCAGCTTAGAGGCTAGCGGGAGGGCCGGCAATGAGCAGTTCTTC.

The chain has TRBV2 and TRBJ1-1; no clear D. The CDR3 runs to 12 residues. Trimming cost V 8 bases and J 1 base, with 8 bases left between them. Germline V gene data show CDR1 as SNHLY and CDR2 as FYNNEI. The CDR3 sequence is CASHVGNTEAFF. For the CDR3, the DNA is TGTGCCAGCCACGTAGGGAACACTGAAGCTTTCTTT.

The chain is built from TRBV7-2 and TRBJ1-2; TRBD1 agrees at 8 bases. V was pared by 3 bases and J by 2 bases, with 5 bases of the junction left unmatched. CDR3 length: 15 residues. From germline, CDR1 is SGHTA and CDR2 FQGNSA. DNA of the CDR3: TGTGCCAGCAGCTTTATTACAGGGGGAAACTATGGCTACACCTTC. It specifies CASSFITGGNYGYTF.

The rearrangement uses TRBV6-6 and TRBJ1-2; D unclear. The CDR3 is 13 amino acids. The V gene's germline CDR1 is MNHNY and CDR2 SVGAGI (reference sequence). Between the trimmed V and J ends, which lost 2 bases and 10 bases, there was a span of 14 bases. The CDR3 spells CASSYGEHGDYTF. As DNA, the CDR3 is TGTGCCAGCAGTTACGGCGAGCATGGAGACTACACCTTC.

The chain joins TRBV12-3 or TRBV12-4 to TRBJ1-2; D is ambiguous. V was clipped by 1 base and J by 8 bases, with 8 bases between them. This CDR3 has 12 amino acids. The CDR3 loop reads CASSLGREGYTF. CDR3 nucleotide sequence: TGTGCCAGCAGTTTAGGAAGGGAGGGCTACACCTTC.

The rearrangement joins TRBV7-9 to TRBJ2-7; D call uncertain. The CDR3 length is 13 residues. Germline V gives CDR1 SEHNR, CDR2 FQNEAQ (reference sequence). V lost 5 bases to trimming and J lost 3 bases, with 11 bases between them. CDR3 region: CASSPAVGYEQYF. CDR3 coding DNA: TGTGCCAGCAGCCCGGCCGTCGGCTACGAGCAGTACTTC.

The V call is TRBV7-9, the J call TRBJ2-7; the match to TRBD2 covers 9 bases. This CDR3 spans 17 amino acids. The ends lost 1 base at V and 0 bases at J; junction bases unmatched: 7. Looked up from germline, CDR1 is SEHNR and CDR2 is FQNEAQ (reference sequence). The CDR3, as DNA: TGTGCCAGCAGCTTAGGCCTAGCGGGGCTGAGCTCCTACGAGCAGTACTTC. It encodes CASSLGLAGLSSYEQYF.

The rearrangement links TRBV2 to TRBJ2-7; tentatively, D is TRBD2 (5 bases). The germline CDR1 and CDR2 sequences are SNHLY and FYNNEI. Trimming cost V 5 bases and J 4 bases, with 12 bases left between them. CDR3 length: 13 residues. CDR3 protein: CASSSGLLYEQYF. Written as DNA, the CDR3 is TGTGCCAGCAGTTCCGGACTCCTTTACGAGCAGTACTTC.

The chain is built from TRBV5-6 and TRBJ2-5, with TRBD2 matching over 11 bases. This CDR3 spans 17 amino acids. The V gene's germline CDR1 is SGHDT and CDR2 YYEEEE. J lost 5 bases, V lost 4 bases, and 13 bases had no gene match. The CDR3 DNA follows: TGTGCCAGCAGCCCAGGCGGGGTAGCGGGAGGGAGGGAGACCCAGTACTTC. Translated, it gives CASSPGGVAGGRETQYF.

V gene TRBV29-1 combines with J gene TRBJ1-4; D unclear. CDR1 SQVTM and CDR2 ANQGSEA come from the germline V gene. The CDR3 loop spans 12 amino acids. The V end lost 6 bases, the J end lost 8 bases, and 13 bases lay between the germline ends. CDR3 bases: TGCAGCGTCCGGGCGGGGAGGGAAAAACTGTTTTTT. This sequence encodes CSVRAGREKLFF.

This rearrangement joins TRBV6-2 or TRBV6-3 to TRBJ2-1; no firm D call. The CDR3 totals 20 residues. With 2 bases removed from V and 0 bases from J, the gap between germline ends came to 23 bases. Germline loops: CDR1 MNHEY, CDR2 SVGEGT. In DNA form, the CDR3 reads TGTGCCAGCAGTTACCCCGACGACCCCCTTGAGCATAGCTCCTACAATGAGCAGTTCTTC. It specifies CASSYPDDPLEHSSYNEQFF.

The chain couples TRBV4-2 to TRBJ1-5; D gene uncertain. The CDR3 extends over 15 amino acids. Germline assignment: CDR1 LGHNA and CDR2 YNFKEQ. V gave up 0 bases and J gave up 7 bases, with 13 bases separating them. The CDR3 sequence: CASSQDTREEQPQHF. The CDR3 DNA is TGTGCCAGCAGCCAAGATACGAGGGAGGAGCAGCCCCAGCATTTT.

The V and J genes are TRBV18 and TRBJ2-7; either TRBD1 or TRBD2 may supply D (5 bases each). The CDR3 runs to 16 residues. V was pared by 4 bases and J by 1 base, with 17 bases between. Germline CDR1 and CDR2: KGHSH and LQKENI. CDR3 nucleotide sequence: TGTGCCAGCTCACGAGTCTTGGGGGAGTTATCCTACGAGCAGTACTTC. It is translated as CASSRVLGELSYEQYF.

The J gene is TRBJ2-5, the V gene TRBV29-1, with D perhaps TRBD2 (5 bases). This CDR3 is 14 amino acids long. CDR1 and CDR2 (germline): SQVTM, ANQGSEA. Trimming shortened V by 4 bases and J by 5 bases, and 17 bases separated the two germline ends. Here the CDR3 DNA reads TGCAGCGTTGGGGCGAGGGCATCGAGGGAGACCCAGTACTTC. Residues: CSVGARASRETQYF.

The chain joins TRBV7-2 to TRBJ2-7, with 16 bases identical to TRBD2. V lost 5 bases and J lost 3; bases outside the gene matches: 4. The CDR3 is 16 amino acids. Germline lookup yields CDR1 SGHTA and CDR2 FQGNSA. CDR3 region: CASSTGLAGGVYEQYF. In nucleotides, the CDR3 is TGTGCCAGCAGCACGGGACTAGCGGGAGGGGTCTACGAGCAGTACTTC.

Only one count was recorded for this clone. V gene TRBV10-3 combines with J gene TRBJ2-1; D possibly uses TRBD1 or TRBD2 (6 bases each). Germline assignment: CDR1 ENHRY and CDR2 SYGVKD. CDR3 size: 15 residues. V lost 0 bases and J 6 bases, leaving 12 bases between the germline ends. DNA for the CDR3: TGTGCCATCAGTGAGTCGAGGGGGGCATCCAATGAGCAGTTCTTC. Amino acid sequence: CAISESRGASNEQFF.

The chain combines TRBV5-4 with TRBJ2-1; tentative D call: TRBD2 (5 bases). The CDR3 spans 13 residues. Deletions cut 3 bases from V and 7 bases from J, with 11 bases between. The germline gives CDR1 SGHNT, CDR2 YYREEE (reference sequence). The CDR3, as DNA: TGTGCCAGCAGCTACCACGGAGGAAATGAGCAGTTCTTC. Its protein is CASSYHGGNEQFF.

The gene calls are TRBV11-2 and TRBJ2-3; D unclear. Deletions cut 5 bases from V and 5 bases from J, with 14 bases between. Germline V gene lookup returns CDR1 SGHAT and CDR2 FQNNGV. The CDR3 sequence is 14 residues long. DNA for the CDR3: TGTGCCAGCAGCCACCGACTCCACGTAGATACGCAGTATTTT. Protein sequence: CASSHRLHVDTQYF.

About this clone itself: A read error may produce the germline difference seen at one junction end. The genes are TRBV29-1 and TRBJ2-1, with D unresolved. The CDR3 covers 14 residues. Germline loops: CDR1 SQVTM, CDR2 ANQGSEA. The CDR3 here is CSAENTVSYNEQFF. CDR3 bases: TGCAGCGCTGAAAATACAGTCTCCTACAATGAGCAGTTCTTC.

V usage is TRBV4-1 and J usage is TRBJ2-1; 12 bases line up with TRBD2. J gave up 7 bases and V 2 bases, and 3 bases lay outside the gene matches. The V gene's germline CDR1 is MGHRA and CDR2 YSYEKL. The CDR3 totals 15 residues. CDR3 sequence: CASSQPTSGRNEQFF. The DNA of the CDR3 is TGCGCCAGCAGCCAACCGACTAGCGGGAGAAATGAGCAGTTCTTC.

This chain connects TRBV5-8 to TRBJ2-5; D uncertain. CDR3 length: 14 residues. Germline CDR1 is SGHTS and CDR2 is YDEGEE. V lost 0 bases to trimming and J lost 4 bases, with 10 bases between them. For the CDR3, the DNA is TGTGCCAGCAGCTTGGGCGGCAGTAGAGAGACCCAGTACTTC. Translation gives CASSLGGSRETQYF.

This clone was seen a single time. CDR3 DNA: TGTGCCAGCAGCACCCGGGACAGAGATAATTCACCCCTCCACTTT. Protein: CASSTRDRDNSPLHF. J is TRBJ1-6 and V is TRBV5-4, with TRBD1 matching 7 bases. Germline V gene sequence: CDR1 SGHNT, CDR2 YYREEE (reference sequence). This CDR3 contains 15 residues. V dropped 4 bases and J dropped 5; count of bases not matched to a gene: 6.

On this clone: This specimen includes other DNA sequences encoding the same CDR3. The chain links TRBV15 to TRBJ1-6; D is possibly TRBD1 (6 bases). CDR3 length equals 14 residues. Germline V gene sequence: CDR1 LNHNV, CDR2 YYDKDF (reference sequence). V was shortened by 3 bases and J by 6 bases, with 9 bases between the two germline ends. The CDR3 sequence: CATSRDSGNSPLHF. The DNA of the CDR3 is TGTGCCACCAGCAGGGACAGCGGTAATTCACCCCTCCACTTT.

In DNA, the CDR3 is TGTGCCAGCAGTTACCGGTCGGGAGACTACAATGAGCAGTTCTTC. Translated, it gives CASSYRSGDYNEQFF. This chain joins TRBV6-6 and TRBJ2-1; D may be TRBD2 (6 bases). The V gene lost 2 bases and the J gene lost 3 bases, with 11 bases spanning the gap. This CDR3 is 15 amino acids long. CDR1 and CDR2 (germline): MNHNY, SVGAGI (reference sequence).